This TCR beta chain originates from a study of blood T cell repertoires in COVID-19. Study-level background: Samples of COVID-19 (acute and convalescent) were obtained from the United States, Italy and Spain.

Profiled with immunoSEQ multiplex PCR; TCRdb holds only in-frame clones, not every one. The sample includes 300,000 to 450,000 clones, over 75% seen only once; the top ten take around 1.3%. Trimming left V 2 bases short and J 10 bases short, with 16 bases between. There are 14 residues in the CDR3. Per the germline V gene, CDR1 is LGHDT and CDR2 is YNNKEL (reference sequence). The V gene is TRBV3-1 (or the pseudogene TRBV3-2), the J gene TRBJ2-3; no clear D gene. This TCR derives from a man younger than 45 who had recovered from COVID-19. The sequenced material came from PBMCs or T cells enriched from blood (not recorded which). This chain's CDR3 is CASSQIGPLASQYF. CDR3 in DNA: TGTGCCAGCAGCCAAATTGGTCCTCTCGCGTCGCAGTATTTT.